This entry lists 32 T cell receptor beta chains sequenced from one sample in a study of T cell changes during pregnancy in multiple sclerosis. Libraries were prepared by immunoSEQ multiplex PCR; TCRdb keeps only in-frame clonotypes and omits some of them. The table includes 50,000 to 60,000 clones, around 89% detected once. This specimen consisted of CD4+ T cells from peripheral blood mononuclear cells, obtained in the first trimester of pregnancy. The receptors shown here come from a female donor with multiple sclerosis, enrolled in a pregnancy study.

Note on this clone: Compared with germline, one end of the junction differs, possibly owing to a read error. The chain has TRBV6-6 and TRBJ1-1; perhaps TRBD1 as D (6 bases). CDR1 is MNHNY and CDR2 is SVGAGI in the germline V gene (reference sequence). The CDR3 has 12 residues. CDR3 sequence reads: CASSTAGENGLF. The CDR3 coding sequence is TGTGCCAGCAGTACGGCAGGGGAGAACGGCCTCTTT.

V usage is TRBV7-9 and J usage is TRBJ1-1, with 7 bases fitting TRBD1. The CDR3 spans 18 residues. The germline V gene has CDR1 SEHNR and CDR2 FQNEAQ (reference sequence). The junction had 16 bases not matched to a gene; V was cut back by 2 bases and J by 4 bases. Here the CDR3 DNA reads TGTGCCAGCAGCTTATTGGCCAGACAGGGTTGGTTAGGCACTGAAGCTTTCTTT. Amino acids: CASSLLARQGWLGTEAFF.

J is TRBJ1-5 and V is TRBV4-3; no firm D call. V dropped 0 bases and J dropped 2 bases, with 14 bases sitting between them. The CDR3 has 17 residues. Germline CDR1 and CDR2: LGHNA and YSLEER. The CDR3 sequence: CASSQELLKLRNQPQHF. In nucleotides, the CDR3 is TGCGCCAGCAGCCAAGAACTGCTGAAGCTGCGCAATCAGCCCCAGCATTTT.

The chain has TRBV5-4 and TRBJ2-1, with TRBD2 identical over 13 bases. V trimming: 4 bases; J trimming: 4 bases; junction bases outside the gene matches: 5. Germline lookup yields CDR1 SGHNT and CDR2 YYREEE (reference sequence). The CDR3 has 16 residues. The CDR3 DNA reads as TGTGCCAGCAGCATTGCGGGACTAGCGGGGTACAATGAGCAGTTCTTC. Its translation is CASSIAGLAGYNEQFF.

Here the CDR3 DNA reads TGTGCCAGCAGCTCCACCGGGACAGGGGCCTACAATGAGCAGTTCTTC. The encoded protein is CASSSTGTGAYNEQFF. J is TRBJ2-1 and V is TRBV13; TRBD1 aligns across 10 bases. The CDR3 sequence is 16 residues long. With 4 bases clipped from V and 2 bases from J, the junction kept 5 bases outside the gene matches. Per germline, CDR1 PRHDT and CDR2 FYEKMQ (reference sequence).

CDR3 amino acids: CASRYTGGGYEQYF. The DNA of the CDR3 is TGTGCCAGCAGGTACACAGGGGGCGGATATGAGCAGTACTTC. This chain joins TRBV27 and TRBJ2-7; 9 bases agree with TRBD1. The trim removed 6 bases at V and 7 bases at J, leaving 10 bases unmatched. Germline V gives CDR1 MNHEY, CDR2 SMNVEV (reference sequence). CDR3 length: 14 residues.

The V call is TRBV18, the J call TRBJ1-1; tentatively, D is TRBD1 (6 bases). CDR3 size: 13 residues. Trimming left V 4 bases short and J 2 bases short, with 8 bases between. The germline gives CDR1 KGHSH, CDR2 LQKENI. Written as DNA, the CDR3 is TGTGCCAGCTCACAACAGGGAAACACTGAAGCTTTCTTT. Translation: CASSQQGNTEAFF.

This clone has more than one count but fewer than ten. The chain links TRBV18 to TRBJ1-1; 7 bases are shared with TRBD1. Germline CDR1 reads KGHSH; CDR2 reads LQKENI. The junction had 4 bases not matched to a gene; V was cut back by 0 bases and J by 3 bases. This CDR3 spans 15 amino acids. The CDR3 protein is CASSPPTGLYTEAFF. In DNA form, the CDR3 reads TGTGCCAGCTCACCACCGACAGGGTTATACACTGAAGCTTTCTTT.

The chain carries TRBV14 and TRBJ2-2, with D tentatively TRBD2 (5 bases). Germline V gene data show CDR1 as SGHDN and CDR2 as FVKESK. The CDR3 is made up of 15 amino acids. V dropped 4 bases and J dropped 4 bases, with 13 bases sitting between them. The CDR3 loop is CASSLDLPGTGELFF. CDR3 DNA sequence: TGTGCCAGCAGCCTGGACTTGCCAGGCACCGGGGAGCTGTTTTTT.

The chain combines TRBV18 with TRBJ2-5; 10 nucleotides line up with TRBD2. The CDR3 is made up of 12 amino acids. Germline-derived CDR1 and CDR2 are KGHSH and LQKENI. CDR3 nucleotides: TGTGGGACTAGCGGAGACCAAGAGACCCAGTACTTC. Its protein is CGTSGDQETQYF.

The V gene is TRBV30, the J gene TRBJ1-5; D not certain. Germline CDR1 reads GTSNPN; CDR2 reads SVGIG (reference sequence). This CDR3 is built from 13 residues. Trimming cost V 4 bases and J 0 bases, with 7 bases left between them. The CDR3 region is CAWNADSNQPQHF. CDR3 in DNA: TGTGCCTGGAACGCGGATAGCAATCAGCCCCAGCATTTT.

On this clone itself: The junction departs from germline at one end; a sequencing error may be responsible. The chain couples TRBV12-5 to TRBJ2-3, with 7 nucleotides matching TRBD1. The germline CDR1 and CDR2 sequences are LGHNT and FRNRAP. This CDR3 is built from 14 residues. The CDR3 bases are TGTGCTAGTGGCTTGGGACAGTACACAGATACGCAGTATTTT. This sequence encodes CASGLGQYTDTQYF.

The chain couples TRBV7-2 to TRBJ2-7, with TRBD2 as a possible D gene (6 bases). Germline V gives CDR1 SGHTA, CDR2 FQGNSA. This CDR3 has 14 residues. With 1 base removed from V and 5 bases from J, the gap between germline ends came to 12 bases. Here the CDR3 reads CASSLGSGVHEQYF. The CDR3 DNA reads as TGTGCCAGCAGCTTAGGTTCGGGGGTCCACGAGCAGTACTTC.

This chain links TRBV2 with TRBJ1-6; 12 bases line up with TRBD1. This CDR3 region has 15 residues. Germline assignment: CDR1 SNHLY and CDR2 FYNNEI. Trimming removed 4 bases from V and 9 bases from J; junction bases left unmatched: 4. The CDR3 DNA reads as TGTGCCAGCAGTGTTCGGGACAGGGGGCTTTCACCCCTCCACTTT. It yields the protein CASSVRDRGLSPLHF. The full variable domain, completed using reference TRBV2 and TRBJ1-6, is EPEVTQTPSHQVTQMGQEVILRCVPISNHLYFYWYRQILGQKVEFLVSFYNNEISEKSEIFDDQFSVERPDGSNFTLKIRSTKLEDSAMYFCASSVRDRGLSPLHFGNGTRLTVT.

The V gene is TRBV7-6, the J gene TRBJ2-5; tentative D call: TRBD2 (5 bases). Germline CDR1 is SGHVS and CDR2 is FNYEAQ. V lost 5 bases to trimming and J lost 6 bases, with 19 bases between them. The CDR3 runs to 15 residues. CDR3 residues: CASSPGSPGSKTQYF. The CDR3 DNA reads TGTGCCAGCAGCCCGGGGTCCCCTGGCTCGAAGACCCAGTACTTC.

The V and J genes are TRBV29-1 and TRBJ2-3, with TRBD2 identical over 14 bases. V lost 7 bases to trimming and J lost 1 base; unmatched junction nucleotides: 13. CDR1 and CDR2 (germline): SQVTM, ANQGSEA. This CDR3 spans 18 amino acids. CDR3 in amino acids: CSARGTSGSGAGTDTQYF. The CDR3 coding sequence is TGCAGCGCACGTGGGACTAGCGGGAGTGGGGCTGGCACAGATACGCAGTATTTT.

CDR3 nucleotide sequence: TGTGCCAGCAGTGAACTTACCAGGGTCTACGAGCAGTACTTC. Translating it yields CASSELTRVYEQYF. V and J are TRBV2 and TRBJ2-7, with a weak D call TRBD1 (5 bases). Trimming took 2 bases from V and 3 from J, leaving 11 bases between them. The length of the CDR3 is 14 residues. Looked up from germline, CDR1 is SNHLY and CDR2 is FYNNEI.

This clone was recorded only once. The rearrangement joins TRBV18 to TRBJ2-5, with a possible D match to TRBD1 (6 bases). Per the germline V gene, CDR1 is KGHSH and CDR2 is LQKENI. V was clipped by 5 bases and J by 2 bases, with 12 bases between them. The CDR3 is 14 residues long. CDR3 region: CASSNRQVQETQYF. CDR3 DNA sequence: TGTGCCAGCTCAAACCGACAGGTACAAGAGACCCAGTACTTC.

The chain employs TRBV30 and TRBJ2-7; TRBD2 matches 14 bases. Germline assignment: CDR1 GTSNPN and CDR2 SVGIG (reference sequence). This CDR3 contains 15 residues. Trimming at V came to 1 base and at J to 7 bases, leaving 6 bases not matched to a gene. CDR3 in amino acids: CAWSARLAGGQEQYF. The CDR3 nucleotides are TGTGCCTGGAGTGCCCGACTAGCGGGAGGGCAAGAGCAGTACTTC.

This clone was seen a handful of times. The chain couples TRBV7-6 to TRBJ1-6; perhaps TRBD1 as D (5 bases). Germline assignment: CDR1 SGHVS and CDR2 FNYEAQ. Trimming removed 2 bases at V and 10 bases at J, with 24 bases between. The CDR3 has 18 residues. This CDR3 is CASSLNDAGQGMGSPLHF. In nucleotides, the CDR3 is TGTGCCAGCAGCTTAAACGACGCCGGGCAGGGCATGGGCTCACCCCTCCACTTT.

J is TRBJ1-4 and V is TRBV7-2; 7 bases fit TRBD1. This CDR3 contains 17 residues. The V segment lost 5 bases and the J segment 4 bases; nucleotides outside the gene matches: 13. Germline V gene sequence: CDR1 SGHTA, CDR2 FQGNSA. The CDR3 DNA follows: TGTGCCAGCAGCGCACGCCGTGGGACAGCGCGTAATGAAAAACTGTTTTTT. The encoded protein is CASSARRGTARNEKLFF.

Only a few counts were recorded for this clone. The genes are TRBV7-6 and TRBJ2-1; tentative D call: TRBD1 (5 bases). Looked up from germline, CDR1 is SGHVS and CDR2 is FNYEAQ. The CDR3 runs 16 residues. V was trimmed by 1 base and J by 4 bases, leaving 14 bases between them. The CDR3 reads CASSLEGQGLYNEQFF. The DNA of the CDR3 is TGTGCCAGCAGCTTAGAAGGGCAGGGCCTATACAATGAGCAGTTCTTC.

This clone came up once. This chain links TRBV5-4 with TRBJ1-1; no reliable D call. V was shortened by 3 bases and J by 6 bases, with 12 bases between the two germline ends. The CDR3 runs to 13 residues. CDR1 and CDR2 (germline): SGHNT, YYREEE (reference sequence). CDR3 bases: TGTGCCAGCAGCTCCCGGCGGCAACCTGAAGCTTTCTTT. It specifies CASSSRRQPEAFF.

The CDR3 loop is CASSLLAGARNTQYF. In DNA, the CDR3 is TGTGCCAGCTCACTGTTAGCGGGAGCGCGGAATACGCAGTATTTT. The chain joins TRBV18 to TRBJ2-3; the match to TRBD2 covers 9 bases. Germline V gene sequence: CDR1 KGHSH, CDR2 LQKENI. The CDR3 sequence is 15 residues long. Trimming took 4 bases from V and 7 from J; bases not matched to a gene: 9.

The DNA of the CDR3 is TGTGCCAGCAGTTTATTGTCGGGGGGTTTTAATGGCTACACCTTC. This codes for CASSLLSGGFNGYTF. The J gene is TRBJ1-2, the V gene TRBV28; D might be TRBD1 (5 bases). The V and J ends lost 1 base and 6 bases respectively, with 15 bases between them. From germline, CDR1 is MDHEN and CDR2 SYDVKM. The CDR3 runs to 15 residues.

The J gene is TRBJ1-1, the V gene TRBV30, with no clear D. V was pared by 0 bases and J by 7 bases, with 6 bases between. From germline, CDR1 is GTSNPN and CDR2 SVGIG (reference sequence). This CDR3 has 11 amino acids. The CDR3 loop is CAWSVLFEAFF. The CDR3 coding sequence is TGTGCCTGGAGTGTACTGTTTGAAGCTTTCTTT. Complete variable domain (other parts from reference TRBV30 and TRBJ1-1): SQTIHQWPATLVQPVGSPLSLECTVEGTSNPNLYWYRQAAGRGLQLLFYSVGIGQISSEVPQNLSASRPQDRQFILSSKKLLLSDSGFYLCAWSVLFEAFFGQGTRLTVV.

The chain combines TRBV6-1 with TRBJ2-6; no definite D call. The CDR3 has 17 amino acids. V was pared by 3 bases and J by 1 base, with 13 bases between. Germline assignment: CDR1 MNHNS and CDR2 SASEGT. The DNA for the CDR3 is TGTGCCAGCAGTGAGGAAGTCGAGGTTTCTGGGGCCAACGTCCTGACTTTC. It specifies CASSEEVEVSGANVLTF.

This clone was seen only a few times. The chain has TRBV19 and TRBJ2-6; 12 bases align to TRBD2. CDR1 LNHDA and CDR2 SQIVND come from the germline V gene (reference sequence). V shed 8 bases and J 3 bases; nucleotides not matched to a gene: 20. The CDR3 contains 21 residues. The CDR3 nucleotides read TGTGCCAGTTTTTCCGGTGAGGGTGGACTAGCGGGATTCGATGGGGCCAACGTCCTGACTTTC. As protein: CASFSGEGGLAGFDGANVLTF.

The chain has TRBV9 and TRBJ2-7, with 10 bases identical to TRBD2. This CDR3 has 14 residues. V gave up 0 bases and J gave up 11 bases; unmatched junction bases: 8. From germline, CDR1 is SGDLS and CDR2 YYNGEE. The CDR3 protein is CASSVESLAGVKYF. CDR3 sequence (DNA): TGTGCCAGCAGCGTAGAGTCCCTAGCGGGAGTGAAGTACTTC.

CDR3 in amino acids: CASSLTAGAPDTQYF. The CDR3 nucleotides are TGTGCCAGCAGCTTAACTGCGGGGGCCCCAGATACGCAGTATTTT. The chain employs TRBV7-9 and TRBJ2-3, with D possibly TRBD2 on 7 matching bases. V lost 2 bases, J lost 4 bases, and 13 bases lay in between. Germline values: CDR1 SEHNR, CDR2 FQNEAQ (reference sequence). The CDR3 is made up of 15 amino acids.

J is TRBJ1-2 and V is TRBV11-3; TRBD1 might be the D (6 bases). V was trimmed by 4 bases and J by 6 bases, leaving 12 bases between them. Germline loops: CDR1 SGHNT, CDR2 YENEEA. The length of the CDR3 is 13 residues. In nucleotides, the CDR3 is TGTGCCAGCAGCTCAGGGGCTGTCAATGGCTACACCTTC. It translates to CASSSGAVNGYTF.

The chain uses TRBV2 and TRBJ2-5; 11 bases fit TRBD1. Losses at the gene ends were 5 bases for V and 3 bases for J; bases not matched to a gene: 2. This CDR3 has 14 residues. CDR1 is SNHLY, CDR2 FYNNEI, per germline. The CDR3 loop is CASSWGQGEETQYF. Written as DNA, the CDR3 is TGTGCCAGCAGTTGGGGACAGGGGGAAGAGACCCAGTACTTC.